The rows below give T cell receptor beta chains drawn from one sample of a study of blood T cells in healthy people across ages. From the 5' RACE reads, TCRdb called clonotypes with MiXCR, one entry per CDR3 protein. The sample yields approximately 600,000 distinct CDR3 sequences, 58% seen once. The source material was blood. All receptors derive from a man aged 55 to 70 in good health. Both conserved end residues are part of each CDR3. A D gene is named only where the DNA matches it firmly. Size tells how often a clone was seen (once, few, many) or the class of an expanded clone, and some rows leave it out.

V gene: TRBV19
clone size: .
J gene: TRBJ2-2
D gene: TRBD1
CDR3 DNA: TGTGCCAGTAGTAGGACAGGGGGTTCCGGGGAGCTGTTTTTT
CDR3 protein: CASSRTGGSGELFF

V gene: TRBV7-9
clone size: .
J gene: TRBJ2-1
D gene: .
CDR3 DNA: TGTGCCAGCAGCTTAGGTGGTTCGGCCAGCTCCTACAATGAGCAGTTCTTC
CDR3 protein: CASSLGGSASSYNEQFF

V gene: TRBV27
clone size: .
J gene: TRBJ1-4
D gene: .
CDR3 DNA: TGTGCCAGCAGCTCACAAACAGGAGCAACTAATGAAAAACTGTTTTTT
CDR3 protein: CASSSQTGATNEKLFF

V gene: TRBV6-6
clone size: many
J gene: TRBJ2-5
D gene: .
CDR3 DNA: TGTGCCAGCAGTTACCATCCGAATAAGGGGCTCCAAGAGACCCAGTACTTC
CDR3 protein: CASSYHPNKGLQETQYF

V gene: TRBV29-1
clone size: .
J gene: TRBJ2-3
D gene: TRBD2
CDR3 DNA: TGCAGCGTTGACCTAGCGGGAGATACGCAGTATTTT
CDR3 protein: CSVDLAGDTQYF

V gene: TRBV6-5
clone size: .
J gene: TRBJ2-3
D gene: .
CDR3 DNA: TGTGCCAGCAGTCGCTCGGGGCGCGCTTTGGATGCGCAGTATTTT
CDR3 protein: CASSRSGRALDAQYF

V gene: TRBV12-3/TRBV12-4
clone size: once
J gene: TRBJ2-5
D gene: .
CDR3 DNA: TGTGCCAGCAGTTTTGGGATGGGGCAGTACTTC
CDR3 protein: CASSFGMGQYF

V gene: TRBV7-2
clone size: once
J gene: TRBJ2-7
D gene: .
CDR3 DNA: TGTGCCAGCAGATCGGTTGAAGGCTACGAGCAGTACTTC
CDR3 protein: CASRSVEGYEQYF

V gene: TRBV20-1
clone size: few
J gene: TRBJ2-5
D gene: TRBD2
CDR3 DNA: TGCAGTGCTAGAGGGGGGCTAGCGGGCACGGAAGAGACCCAGTACTTC
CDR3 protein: CSARGGLAGTEETQYF

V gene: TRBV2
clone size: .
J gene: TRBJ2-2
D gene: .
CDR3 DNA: TGTGCCAGCAGTGGATTACCGAGGGACACCGGGGAGCTGTTTTTT
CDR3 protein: CASSGLPRDTGELFF

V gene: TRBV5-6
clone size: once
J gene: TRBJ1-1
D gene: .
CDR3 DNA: TGTGCCAGCAGCTTGCCCACAGCCTACACTGAAGCTTTCTTT
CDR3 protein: CASSLPTAYTEAFF

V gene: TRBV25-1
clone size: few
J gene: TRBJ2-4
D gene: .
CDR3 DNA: TGTGCCAGCAGGGAGACGTCGGGGGCCGAAAACATTCAGTACTTC
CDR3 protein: CASRETSGAENIQYF

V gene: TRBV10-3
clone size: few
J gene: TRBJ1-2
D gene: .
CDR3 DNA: TGTGCCATCAGCAGGGGCAACTATGGCTACACCTTC
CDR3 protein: CAISRGNYGYTF

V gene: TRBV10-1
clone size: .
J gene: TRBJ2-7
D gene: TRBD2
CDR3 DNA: TGCGCCAGCAGTCCCGGGACTAGTGTCAACGAGCAGTACTTC
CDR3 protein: CASSPGTSVNEQYF

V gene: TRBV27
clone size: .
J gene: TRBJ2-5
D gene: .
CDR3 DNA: TGTGCCACCAGACTCAATGGAGAGACCCAGTACTTC
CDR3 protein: CATRLNGETQYF

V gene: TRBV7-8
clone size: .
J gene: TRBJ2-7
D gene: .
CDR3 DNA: TGTGCCAGCAGCCCCTGGGGAGGCGAGCAGTACTTC
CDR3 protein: CASSPWGGEQYF

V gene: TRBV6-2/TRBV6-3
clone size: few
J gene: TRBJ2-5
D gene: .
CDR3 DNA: TGTGCCAGCAGTTACTCGCAGGGAGAAACCCAGTACTTC
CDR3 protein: CASSYSQGETQYF

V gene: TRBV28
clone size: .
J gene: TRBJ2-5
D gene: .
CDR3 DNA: TGTGCCAGCAGTCTAAGACAGCCAGAGACCCAGTACTTC
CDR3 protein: CASSLRQPETQYF

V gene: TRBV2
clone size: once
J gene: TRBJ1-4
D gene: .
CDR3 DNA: TGTGCCAGCATGGGGACAAGACGTAATGAAAAACTGTTTTTT
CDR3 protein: CASMGTRRNEKLFF

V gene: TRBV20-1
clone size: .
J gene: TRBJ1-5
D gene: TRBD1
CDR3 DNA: TGCAGTGCTAGGGACAGGAATAATCAGCCCCAGCATTTT
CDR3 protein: CSARDRNNQPQHF

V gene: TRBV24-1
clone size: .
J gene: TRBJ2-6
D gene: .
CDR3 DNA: TGTGCCACCGGTAGTGGAGCTGGGGCCAACGTCCTGACTTTC
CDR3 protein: CATGSGAGANVLTF

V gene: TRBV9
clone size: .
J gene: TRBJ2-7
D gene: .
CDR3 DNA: TGTGCCAGCAGCGGGGGGGCCCTAATGACGGAGCAGTACTTC
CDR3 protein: CASSGGALMTEQYF

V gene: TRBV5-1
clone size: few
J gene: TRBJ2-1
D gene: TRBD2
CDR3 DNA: TGCGCCAGCAGCTTGGGACTAGCTGCCTCCTACAATGAGCAGTTCTTC
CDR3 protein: CASSLGLAASYNEQFF

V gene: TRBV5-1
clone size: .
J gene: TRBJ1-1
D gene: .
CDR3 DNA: TGCGCCAGCAGACGGGGTTTCGTGGACACTGAAGCTTTCTTT
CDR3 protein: CASRRGFVDTEAFF

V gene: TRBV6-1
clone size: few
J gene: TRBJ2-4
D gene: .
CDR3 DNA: TGTGCCAGCAGTGGAGGCCAGGGGTTTGGAGAGCAGTACTTC
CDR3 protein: CASSGGQGFGEQYF

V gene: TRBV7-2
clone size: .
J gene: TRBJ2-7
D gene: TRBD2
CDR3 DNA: TGTGCCAGCAGCTTATCCGGGGGGAGGGTCTACGAGCAGTACTTC
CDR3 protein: CASSLSGGRVYEQYF

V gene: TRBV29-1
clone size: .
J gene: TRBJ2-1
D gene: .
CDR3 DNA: TGCAGCGTTTTAACCGGGATACGAGGTCCCAATGAGCAGTTCTTC
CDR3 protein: CSVLTGIRGPNEQFF

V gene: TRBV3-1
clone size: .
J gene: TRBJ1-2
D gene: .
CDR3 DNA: TGTGCCAGCAGCCAAGACCGGGGGGGCGAGGGGGTCTATGGCTACACCTTC
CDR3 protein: CASSQDRGGEGVYGYTF

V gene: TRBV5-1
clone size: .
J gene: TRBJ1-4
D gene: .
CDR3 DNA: TGCGCCAGCAGCTTACCCCAGGGAGGAGGGGAAAAACTGTTTTTT
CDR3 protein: CASSLPQGGGEKLFF

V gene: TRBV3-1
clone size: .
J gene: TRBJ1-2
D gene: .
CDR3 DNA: TGTGCCAGCAGCCAAGATGTAGGGGGCTACACCTTC
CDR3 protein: CASSQDVGGYTF

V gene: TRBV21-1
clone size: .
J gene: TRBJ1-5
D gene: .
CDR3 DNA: TGTGCCAGCAGCAAAACTGAAAACAAACAGGGTAAACGGGAGCCCCAGCATTTT
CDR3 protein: CASSKTENKQGKREPQHF